This TCR beta chain was profiled in a study of technical replicates of blood from a handful of donors. Clones were read by immunoSEQ multiplex PCR, and TCRdb kept only the in-frame ones, dropping some. The profile shows under 110,000 clones, 96% of them singletons. Germline V lookup: CDR1 LNHDA, CDR2 SQIVND (reference sequence). V lost 4 bases, J lost 5 bases, and 9 bases lay in between. The CDR3 is made up of 13 amino acids. J is TRBJ1-5 and V is TRBV19; D possibly corresponds to TRBD1 (5 bases). The sequenced sample was T cells isolated from PBMCs. The origin of this receptor is a human donor in good health. CDR3 bases: TGTGCCAGTAGTAGGGGAGGGGATCAGCCCCAGCATTTT. Translated: CASSRGGDQPQHF.